This T cell receptor (beta chain) emerged from a study of blood T cell repertoires in COVID-19. As for the study in general: Collection of acute and convalescent COVID-19 samples took place in the United States, Italy and Spain. Sample material is recorded as cDNA or gDNA derived from T cells, B-cell-depleted T cells, or PBMCs.

V was clipped by 3 bases and J by 4 bases, with 10 bases between them. The CDR3 length is 13 residues. Original analysis: Estimated nucleated cell counts came from reference gene primer amplification. Clones were sequenced by immunoSEQ multiplex PCR, and TCRdb holds only the in-frame ones, with some missing. V and J calls and clone size are copied from that table; D and trimming were computed from the DNA. The sample includes around 60,000 clones, roughly 90% seen only once; the top ten take 13% to 15%. The rearrangement joins TRBV12-3 or TRBV12-4 to TRBJ2-7; D may be TRBD1 (5 bases). The sample was peripheral blood. This receptor was identified in a woman aged 55-69 years with active COVID-19. The CDR3 sequence is CASSLSDRYEQYF. The DNA of the CDR3 is TGTGCCAGCAGTTTGAGCGACAGATACGAGCAGTACTTC.